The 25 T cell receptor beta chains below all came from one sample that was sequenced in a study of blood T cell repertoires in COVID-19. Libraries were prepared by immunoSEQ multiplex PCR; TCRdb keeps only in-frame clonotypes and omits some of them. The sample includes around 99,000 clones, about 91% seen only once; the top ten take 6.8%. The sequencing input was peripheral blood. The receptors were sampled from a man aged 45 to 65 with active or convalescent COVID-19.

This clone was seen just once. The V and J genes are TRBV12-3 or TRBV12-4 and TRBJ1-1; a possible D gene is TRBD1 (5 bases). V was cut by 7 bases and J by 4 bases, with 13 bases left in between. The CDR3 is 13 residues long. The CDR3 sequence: CASNLDSSTEAFF. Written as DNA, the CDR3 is TGTGCCAGCAACCTAGACAGCTCCACTGAAGCTTTCTTT.

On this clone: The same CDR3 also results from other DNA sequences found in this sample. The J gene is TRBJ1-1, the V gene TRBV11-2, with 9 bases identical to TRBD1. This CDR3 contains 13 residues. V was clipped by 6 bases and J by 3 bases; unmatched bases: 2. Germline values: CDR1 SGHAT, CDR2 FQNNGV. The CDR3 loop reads CASSRTGDTEAFF. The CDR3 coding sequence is TGTGCCAGCAGTAGGACAGGGGACACTGAAGCTTTCTTT.

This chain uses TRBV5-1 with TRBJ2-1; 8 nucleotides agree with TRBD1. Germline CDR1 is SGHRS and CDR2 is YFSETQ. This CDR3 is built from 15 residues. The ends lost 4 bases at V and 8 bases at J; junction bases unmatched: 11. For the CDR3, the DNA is TGCGCCAGCAGCCCCCTGCGGACAGGGTATGATGAGCAGTTCTTC. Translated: CASSPLRTGYDEQFF.

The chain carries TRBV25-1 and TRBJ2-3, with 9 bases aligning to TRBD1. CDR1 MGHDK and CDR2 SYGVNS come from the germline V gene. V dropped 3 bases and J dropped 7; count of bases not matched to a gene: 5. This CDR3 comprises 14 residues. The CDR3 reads CASSEDRGLNTQYF. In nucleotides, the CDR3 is TGTGCCAGCAGTGAGGACAGGGGCTTGAATACGCAGTATTTT.

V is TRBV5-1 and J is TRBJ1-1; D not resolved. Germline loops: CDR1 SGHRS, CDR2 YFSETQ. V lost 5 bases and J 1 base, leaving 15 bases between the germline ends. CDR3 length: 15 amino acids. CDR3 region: CASRTTGNWNTEAFF. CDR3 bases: TGCGCCAGCAGAACCACCGGGAACTGGAACACTGAAGCTTTCTTT.

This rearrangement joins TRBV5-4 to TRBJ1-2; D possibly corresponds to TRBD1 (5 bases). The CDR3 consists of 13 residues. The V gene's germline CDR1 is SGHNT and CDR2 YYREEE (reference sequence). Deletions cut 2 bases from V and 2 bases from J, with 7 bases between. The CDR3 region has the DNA TGTGCCAGCAGCTTTAGGACAAACTATGGCTACACCTTC. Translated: CASSFRTNYGYTF.

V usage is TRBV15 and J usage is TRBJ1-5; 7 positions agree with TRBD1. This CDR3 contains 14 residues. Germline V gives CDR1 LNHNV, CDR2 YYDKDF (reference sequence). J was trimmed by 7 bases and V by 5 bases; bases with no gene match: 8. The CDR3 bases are TGTGCCACCAGCCCCCGCAGGGGGGACCAGCCCCAGCATTTT. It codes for CATSPRRGDQPQHF.

The CDR3 DNA reads as TGTGCCAGCAGTTATCATGGAACAGGGGGGAAGGATGGCTACACCTTC. Protein sequence: CASSYHGTGGKDGYTF. This chain uses TRBV6-6 with TRBJ1-2, with 8 bases lining up with TRBD1. The V segment lost 3 bases and the J segment 6 bases; nucleotides outside the gene matches: 12. CDR3 length: 16 residues. Germline values: CDR1 MNHNY, CDR2 SVGAGI (reference sequence).

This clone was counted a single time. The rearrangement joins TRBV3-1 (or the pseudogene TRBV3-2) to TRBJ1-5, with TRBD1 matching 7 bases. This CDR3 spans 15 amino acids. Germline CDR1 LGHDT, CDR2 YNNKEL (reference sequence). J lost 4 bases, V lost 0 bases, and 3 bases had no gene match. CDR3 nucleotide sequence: TGTGCCAGCAGCCAAGATTTCAGGGGGAATCAGCCCCAGCATTTT. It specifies CASSQDFRGNQPQHF.

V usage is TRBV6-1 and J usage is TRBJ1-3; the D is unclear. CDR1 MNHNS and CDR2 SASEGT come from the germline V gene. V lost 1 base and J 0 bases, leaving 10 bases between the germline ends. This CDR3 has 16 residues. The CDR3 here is CASSEVWRDSGNTIYF. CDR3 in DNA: TGTGCCAGCAGTGAAGTCTGGAGGGACTCTGGAAACACCATATATTTT.

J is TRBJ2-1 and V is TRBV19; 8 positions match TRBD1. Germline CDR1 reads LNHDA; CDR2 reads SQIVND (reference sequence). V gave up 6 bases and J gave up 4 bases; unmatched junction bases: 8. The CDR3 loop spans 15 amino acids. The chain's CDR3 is CASRGDRRKYNEQFF. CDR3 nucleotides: TGTGCCAGTAGAGGGGACAGGAGGAAATACAATGAGCAGTTCTTC. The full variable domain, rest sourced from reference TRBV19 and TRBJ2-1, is DGGITQSPKYLFRKEGQNVTLSCEQNLNHDAMYWYRQDPGQGLRLIYYSQIVNDFQKGDIAEGYSVSREKKESFPLTVTSAQKNPTAFYLCASRGDRRKYNEQFFGPGTRLTVL.

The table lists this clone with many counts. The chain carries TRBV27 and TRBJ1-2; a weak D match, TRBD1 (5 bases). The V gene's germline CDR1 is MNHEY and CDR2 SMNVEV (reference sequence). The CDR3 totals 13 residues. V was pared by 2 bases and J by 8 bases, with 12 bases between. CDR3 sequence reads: CASSLMGDSGYTF. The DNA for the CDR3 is TGTGCCAGCAGTTTAATGGGGGACTCCGGCTACACCTTC.

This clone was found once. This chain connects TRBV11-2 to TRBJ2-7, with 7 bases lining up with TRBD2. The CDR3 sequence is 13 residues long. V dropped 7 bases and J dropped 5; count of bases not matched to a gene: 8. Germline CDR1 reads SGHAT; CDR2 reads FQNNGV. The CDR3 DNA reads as TGTGCCAGCACCCTATCCGGGGGGAACGAGCAGTACTTC. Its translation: CASTLSGGNEQYF.

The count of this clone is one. The CDR3 sequence is CASSQDPPRPQHF. DNA of the CDR3: TGCGCCAGCAGCCAAGACCCACCCAGACCCCAGCATTTT. The gene calls are TRBV4-1 and TRBJ1-5; no firm D call. The CDR3 has 13 residues. V lost 0 bases to trimming and J lost 10 bases, with 10 bases between them. Germline-derived CDR1 and CDR2 are MGHRA and YSYEKL.

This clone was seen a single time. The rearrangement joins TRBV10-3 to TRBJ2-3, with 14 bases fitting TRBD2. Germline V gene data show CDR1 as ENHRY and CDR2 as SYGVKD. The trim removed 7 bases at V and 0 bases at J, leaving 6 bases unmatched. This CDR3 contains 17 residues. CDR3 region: CAINGLAGGPSTDTQYF. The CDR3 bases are TGTGCCATCAACGGACTAGCGGGAGGTCCTAGCACAGATACGCAGTATTTT.

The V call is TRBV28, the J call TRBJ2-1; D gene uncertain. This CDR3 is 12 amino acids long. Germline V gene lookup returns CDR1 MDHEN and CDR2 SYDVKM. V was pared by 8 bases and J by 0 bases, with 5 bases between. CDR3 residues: CASGLSYNEQFF. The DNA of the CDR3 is TGTGCCAGCGGCCTCTCCTACAATGAGCAGTTCTTC.

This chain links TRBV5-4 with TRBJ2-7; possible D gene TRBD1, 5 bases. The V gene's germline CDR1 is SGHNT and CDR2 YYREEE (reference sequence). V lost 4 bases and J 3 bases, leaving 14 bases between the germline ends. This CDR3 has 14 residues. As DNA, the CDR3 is TGTGCCAGCAGCGCCACCAGGGAAAACTACGAGCAGTACTTC. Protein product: CASSATRENYEQYF.

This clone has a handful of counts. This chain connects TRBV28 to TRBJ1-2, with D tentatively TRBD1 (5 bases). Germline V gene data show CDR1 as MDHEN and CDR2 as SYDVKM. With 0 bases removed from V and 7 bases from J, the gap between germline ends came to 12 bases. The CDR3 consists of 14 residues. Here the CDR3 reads CASSLWGGLSGYTF. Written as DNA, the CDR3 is TGTGCCAGCAGTTTATGGGGGGGGTTAAGTGGCTACACCTTC.

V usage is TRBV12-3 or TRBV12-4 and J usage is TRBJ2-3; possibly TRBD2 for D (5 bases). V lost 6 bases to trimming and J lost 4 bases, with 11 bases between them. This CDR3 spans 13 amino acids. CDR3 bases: TGTGCCAGCAGCCCTGGGAGACCAGATACGCAGTATTTT. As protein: CASSPGRPDTQYF.

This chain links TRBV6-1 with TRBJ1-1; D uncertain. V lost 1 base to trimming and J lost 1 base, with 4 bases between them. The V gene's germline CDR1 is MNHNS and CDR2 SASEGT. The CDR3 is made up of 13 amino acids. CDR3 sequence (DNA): TGTGCCAGCAGTGAAGACGGGAACACTGAAGCTTTCTTT. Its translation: CASSEDGNTEAFF.

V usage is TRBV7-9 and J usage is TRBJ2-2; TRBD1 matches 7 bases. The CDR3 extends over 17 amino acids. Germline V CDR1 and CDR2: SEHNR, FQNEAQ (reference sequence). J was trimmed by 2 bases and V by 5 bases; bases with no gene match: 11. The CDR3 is CASSPYLDRENTGELFF. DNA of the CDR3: TGTGCCAGCAGCCCCTACCTCGACAGGGAAAACACCGGGGAGCTGTTTTTT.

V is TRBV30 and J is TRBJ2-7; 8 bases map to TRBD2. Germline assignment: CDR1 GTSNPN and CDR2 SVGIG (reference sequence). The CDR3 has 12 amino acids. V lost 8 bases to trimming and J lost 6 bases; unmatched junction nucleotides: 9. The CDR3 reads CARGSGSAEQYF. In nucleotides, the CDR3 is TGTGCCCGGGGGAGCGGGAGTGCCGAGCAGTACTTC.

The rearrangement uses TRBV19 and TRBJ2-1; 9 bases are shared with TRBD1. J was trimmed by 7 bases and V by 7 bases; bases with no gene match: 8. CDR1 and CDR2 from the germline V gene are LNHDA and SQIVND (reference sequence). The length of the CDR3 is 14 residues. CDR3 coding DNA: TGTGCCAGTATGGCACAGGGGGCAGGTAATGAGCAGTTCTTC. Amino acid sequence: CASMAQGAGNEQFF.

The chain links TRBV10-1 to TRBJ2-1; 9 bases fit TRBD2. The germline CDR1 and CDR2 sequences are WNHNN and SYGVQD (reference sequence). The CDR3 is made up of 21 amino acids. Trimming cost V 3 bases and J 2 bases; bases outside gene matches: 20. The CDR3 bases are TGCGCCAGCAGTGACCTTAGCGGGGGACCTCAATCCATAGGAACCTACAATGAGCAGTTCTTC. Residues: CASSDLSGGPQSIGTYNEQFF.

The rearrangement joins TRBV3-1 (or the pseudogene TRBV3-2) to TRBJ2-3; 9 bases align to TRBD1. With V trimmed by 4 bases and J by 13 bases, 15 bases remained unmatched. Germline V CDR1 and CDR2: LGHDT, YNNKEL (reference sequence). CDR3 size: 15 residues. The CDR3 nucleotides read TGTGCCAGCAGCCCTAAGGGACCCCGGGACAGGGATAAGTATTTT. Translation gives CASSPKGPRDRDKYF.